This T cell receptor (beta chain) is from a study of T cell changes during pregnancy in multiple sclerosis. This table comes from immunoSEQ multiplex PCR, and its TCRdb copy is limited to in-frame clones, with some not included. The table records 35,000 or so clones, approximately 89% of them present only once. V trimming: 0 bases; J trimming: 7 bases; junction bases outside the gene matches: 5. CDR1 and CDR2 (germline): SGHTA, FQGNSA. This CDR3 has 15 amino acids. The chain employs TRBV7-2 and TRBJ2-2, with 7 bases aligning to TRBD2. This sequence originates from a female donor in good health, enrolled as a control in a pregnancy study. The specimen comprised CD4+ T cells from peripheral blood mononuclear cells, sampled after pregnancy. CDR3 nucleotides: TGTGCCAGCAGCTTAGCGGGGGGGTCGAACGGGGAGCTGTTTTTT. This codes for CASSLAGGSNGELFF. Variable domain in full (rest from reference TRBV7-2 and TRBJ2-2): GAGVSQSPSNKVTEKGKDVELRCDPISGHTALYWYRQSLGQGLEFLIYFQGNSAPDKSGLPSDRFSAERTGGSVSTLTIQRTQQEDSAVYLCASSLAGGSNGELFFGEGSRLTVL.